Sequencing of this T cell receptor (beta chain) was carried out in a study of response to subunit inactivated influenza vaccine. Trimming took 3 bases from V and 6 from J; bases not matched to a gene: 13. Germline-derived CDR1 and CDR2 are LGHNA and YSLEER. CDR3 length: 17 amino acids. TCRdb itself ran the RT-PCR reads through MiXCR, one entry per CDR3 protein. Of some 570,000 distinct CDR3 sequences listed, about 11% are singletons. These data also featured in a second study, about T cells expressing NK-cell markers. That source notes: Researchers built TCR beta cDNA using 5'RACE template switching with UMIs. Dominant NKG2C+ clonotype frequencies of roughly 1.0-7.5% of CD8+ T cells were measured in about 6 donors.

The sample was PBMCs from blood, taken on the day of vaccination. This chain connects TRBV4-3 to TRBJ1-1; 10 bases agree with TRBD1. This clonotype originated in a man aged 45-65 years who received an inactivated influenza vaccine. CDR3 sequence: CASSHPRDRGRLSEAFF. As DNA, the CDR3 is TGCGCCAGCAGCCATCCTAGGGACAGGGGCCGTTTATCTGAAGCTTTCTTT.